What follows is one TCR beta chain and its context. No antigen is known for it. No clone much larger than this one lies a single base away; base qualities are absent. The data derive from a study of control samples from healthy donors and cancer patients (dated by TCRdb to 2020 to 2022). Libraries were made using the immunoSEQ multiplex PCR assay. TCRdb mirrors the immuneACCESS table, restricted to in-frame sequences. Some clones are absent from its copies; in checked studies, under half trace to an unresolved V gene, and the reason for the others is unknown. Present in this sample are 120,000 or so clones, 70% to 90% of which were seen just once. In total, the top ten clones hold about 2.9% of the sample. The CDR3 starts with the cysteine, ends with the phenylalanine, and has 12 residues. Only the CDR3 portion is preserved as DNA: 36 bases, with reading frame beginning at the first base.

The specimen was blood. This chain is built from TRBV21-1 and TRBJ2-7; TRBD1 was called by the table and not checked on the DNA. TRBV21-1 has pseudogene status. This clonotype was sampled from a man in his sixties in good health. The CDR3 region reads CASSNCRGEQYF. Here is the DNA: TGTGCCAGCAGCAATTGCAGGGGCGAGCAGTACTTC.